These 29 T cell receptor beta chains were all obtained from the same sample, sequenced in a study of technical replicates of blood from several donors (dated by TCRdb to about 2017). The protocol used for the library was the immunoSEQ multiplex PCR assay. The source is immuneACCESS, and TCRdb retained only in-frame sequences with V and J called. Part of the clones is not carried over; for the studies checked, unresolved V genes explain less than half of this, and the remainder is unexplained. Within this sample are about 75,000 clones, with 97% of them counted one time only. The ten largest make up around 0.28% of the sample. The sample comprised T cells isolated from PBMCs. The source is a human donor in good health.

This rearrangement joins TRBV5-4 to TRBJ1-5; 9 bases match TRBD1. CDR1 is SGHNT and CDR2 is YYREEE in the germline V gene (reference sequence). The CDR3 is made up of 13 amino acids. The V and J ends lost 5 bases and 6 bases, in that order; junction bases with no gene match: 3. This CDR3 reads CASSTGGGQPQHF. CDR3 bases: TGTGCCAGCAGTACAGGGGGCGGTCAGCCCCAGCATTTT.

This sequence joins TRBV7-2 and TRBJ2-3; 8 bases are shared with TRBD2. CDR1 is SGHTA and CDR2 is FQGNSA in the germline V gene. V shed 5 bases, J shed 2 bases, and the junction held 12 bases outside the gene matches. This CDR3 is 17 amino acids long. CDR3 nucleotide sequence: TGTGCCAGCAGCCCTTTGGGAGCGGGAGTCCTCACAGATACGCAGTATTTT. Its translation: CASSPLGAGVLTDTQYF. The full variable domain, in which reference TRBV7-2 and TRBJ2-3 provide the parts outside the CDR3, is GAGVSQSPSNKVTEKGKDVELRCDPISGHTALYWYRQSLGQGLEFLIYFQGNSAPDKSGLPSDRFSAERTGGSVSTLTIQRTQQEDSAVYLCASSPLGAGVLTDTQYFGPGTRLTVL.

The chain couples TRBV9 to TRBJ2-5; 12 nucleotides match TRBD2. CDR1 is SGDLS and CDR2 is YYNGEE in the germline V gene. CDR3 length equals 15 residues. V was pared by 3 bases and J by 5 bases, with 5 bases of the junction left unmatched. The CDR3 protein is CASSATSGRAETQYF. In DNA form, the CDR3 reads TGTGCCAGCAGCGCGACTAGCGGGAGAGCTGAGACCCAGTACTTC.

This chain joins TRBV7-2 and TRBJ2-2, with 7 positions matching TRBD2. Per the germline V gene, CDR1 is SGHTA and CDR2 is FQGNSA. The CDR3 loop spans 15 amino acids. V shed 8 bases, J shed 0 bases, and the junction held 6 bases outside the gene matches. This CDR3 reads CASGREVSNTGELFF. CDR3 nucleotides: TGTGCCAGCGGACGGGAGGTTTCGAACACCGGGGAGCTGTTTTTT.

This sequence joins TRBV12-5 and TRBJ1-1, with 7 nucleotides matching TRBD1. Germline lookup yields CDR1 LGHNT and CDR2 FRNRAP. V was clipped by 6 bases and J by 4 bases; unmatched bases: 5. The CDR3 runs to 13 residues. For the CDR3, the DNA is TGTGCTAGTGGATTACAGGGGACCACTGAAGCTTTCTTT. This codes for CASGLQGTTEAFF.

J is TRBJ2-7 and V is TRBV30; no clear D. Germline CDR1 is GTSNPN and CDR2 is SVGIG (reference sequence). V gave up 0 bases and J gave up 2 bases, with 8 bases separating them. CDR3 length: 13 residues. This CDR3 reads CAWSVGRTYEQYF. Here the CDR3 DNA reads TGTGCCTGGAGTGTGGGCAGAACCTACGAGCAGTACTTC.

The CDR3 here is CASSGGSFGNTEAFF. CDR3 DNA: TGTGCCAGCAGCGGAGGCTCATTTGGGAACACTGAAGCTTTCTTT. This sequence joins TRBV9 and TRBJ1-1; D unclear. The CDR3 has 15 amino acids. CDR1 is SGDLS and CDR2 is YYNGEE in the germline V gene. Trimming took 3 bases from V and 1 from J, leaving 13 bases between them.

The J gene is TRBJ1-2, the V gene TRBV14; no definite D call. Germline V gene data show CDR1 as SGHDN and CDR2 as FVKESK. V lost 6 bases, J lost 2 bases, and 10 bases lay in between. The CDR3 runs 13 residues. This chain's CDR3 is CASSPTANYGYTF. CDR3 nucleotide sequence: TGTGCCAGCAGTCCGACTGCGAACTATGGCTACACCTTC.

DNA for the CDR3: TGTGCCAGCAGTTACGCCCAGTGGGAGCAGTACTTC. This gives the protein CASSYAQWEQYF. The chain recombines TRBV28 with TRBJ2-7; D unclear. The CDR3 runs to 12 residues. From germline, CDR1 is MDHEN and CDR2 SYDVKM. Trimming cost V 4 bases and J 7 bases, with 11 bases left between them.

The chain links TRBV28 to TRBJ2-7; a possible D gene is TRBD2 (5 bases). CDR3 length: 13 amino acids. Germline V CDR1 and CDR2: MDHEN, SYDVKM. Between the trimmed V and J ends, which lost 6 bases and 3 bases, there was a span of 12 bases. This CDR3 reads CASSINGVYEQYF. The DNA of the CDR3 is TGTGCCAGCAGCATTAACGGGGTCTACGAGCAGTACTTC.

The chain joins TRBV10-3 to TRBJ1-1; no clear D. CDR1 is ENHRY, CDR2 SYGVKD, per germline. The CDR3 has 17 residues. The ends were cut back, 0 bases at V and 0 bases at J, with 14 bases in the middle. CDR3 in DNA: TGTGCCATCAGTGAGTCAATCCGGGAAACTATGAACACTGAAGCTTTCTTT. This codes for CAISESIRETMNTEAFF.

The CDR3 region has the DNA TGTGCCAGCAGCTTGGGGACAGAACTAACGAACACTGAAGCTTTCTTT. Its protein product is CASSLGTELTNTEAFF. The rearrangement joins TRBV5-8 to TRBJ1-1, with a tentative D call TRBD1 (6 bases). The CDR3 runs to 16 residues. Germline CDR1 SGHTS, CDR2 YDEGEE. The V and J ends lost 0 bases and 1 base respectively, with 13 bases between them.

The rearrangement links TRBV7-8 to TRBJ1-3; the D gene is possibly TRBD1 (5 bases). The CDR3 is 13 amino acids. V was shortened by 2 bases and J by 13 bases, with 15 bases between the two germline ends. Germline loops: CDR1 SGHVS, CDR2 FQNEAQ. CDR3 sequence reads: CASSLLAGIKIYF. CDR3 bases: TGTGCCAGCAGCTTATTGGCAGGGATCAAGATATATTTT.

The chain joins TRBV30 to TRBJ1-2; a possible D gene is TRBD1 (5 bases). Per the germline V gene, CDR1 is GTSNPN and CDR2 is SVGIG (reference sequence). This CDR3 spans 14 amino acids. Trimming cost V 0 bases and J 4 bases, with 12 bases left between them. CDR3 DNA sequence: TGTGCCTGGAGTGTACAAAAGGGACTCTATGGCTACACCTTC. It specifies CAWSVQKGLYGYTF.

In this sample, this clone turned up once. The V call is TRBV30, the J call TRBJ1-3; 7 bases align to TRBD1. The CDR3 sequence is 14 residues long. CDR1 GTSNPN and CDR2 SVGIG come from the germline V gene (reference sequence). With 5 bases clipped from V and 5 bases from J, the junction kept 9 bases outside the gene matches. The CDR3: CAWADQTGRNTIYF. CDR3 nucleotides: TGTGCCTGGGCAGATCAGACAGGGCGAAACACCATATATTTT. Variable domain in full (rest from reference TRBV30 and TRBJ1-3): SQTIHQWPATLVQPVGSPLSLECTVEGTSNPNLYWYRQAAGRGLQLLFYSVGIGQISSEVPQNLSASRPQDRQFILSSKKLLLSDSGFYLCAWADQTGRNTIYFGEGSWLTVV.

CDR3 amino acids: CASSVVQIMNTEAFF. DNA of the CDR3: TGTGCCAGCAGCGTAGTGCAGATTATGAACACTGAAGCTTTCTTT. The chain links TRBV9 to TRBJ1-1; D remains ambiguous. Trimming pared 0 bases from V and 0 bases from J, leaving 9 bases between. The CDR3 contains 15 residues. From germline, CDR1 is SGDLS and CDR2 YYNGEE.

About this clone itself: At one end, the junction sequence differs from germline, possibly due to a read error. J is TRBJ2-2 and V is TRBV7-7; D is uncertain. Per germline, CDR1 SSHAT and CDR2 FNYEAQ (reference sequence). The CDR3 spans 13 residues. CDR3 nucleotides: TGTGCTAGCAGCCCCCGAGTGGCCGGGGAGCTGTTTTTT. Translated: CASSPRVAGELFF.

The chain carries TRBV27 and TRBJ1-5; the D is unclear. V lost 4 bases to trimming and J lost 5 bases, with 6 bases between them. Per the germline V gene, CDR1 is MNHEY and CDR2 is SMNVEV (reference sequence). There are 12 residues in the CDR3. This chain's CDR3 is CASSWGDQPQHF. CDR3 DNA: TGTGCCAGCAGTTGGGGAGATCAGCCCCAGCATTTT.

This chain connects TRBV5-6 to TRBJ1-2; TRBD1 agrees at 7 bases. The CDR3 sequence is 14 residues long. The germline CDR1 and CDR2 sequences are SGHDT and YYEEEE. J gave up 5 bases and V 3 bases, and 7 bases lay outside the gene matches. The CDR3 is CASSSGQLDYGYTF. Here the CDR3 DNA reads TGTGCCAGCAGCTCGGGACAGCTAGATTATGGCTACACCTTC.

V usage is TRBV6-5 and J usage is TRBJ2-5; no firm D call. Germline V gene data show CDR1 as MNHEY and CDR2 as SVGAGI. V was shortened by 3 bases and J by 10 bases, with 18 bases between the two germline ends. The CDR3 loop spans 14 amino acids. The chain's CDR3 is CASSYNLLLADQYF. CDR3 nucleotide sequence: TGTGCCAGCAGTTATAACCTCCTGCTGGCGGACCAGTACTTC.

The chain is built from TRBV29-1 and TRBJ2-3; 10 bases line up with TRBD2. Germline V gene sequence: CDR1 SQVTM, CDR2 ANQGSEA. The ends lost 8 bases at V and 2 bases at J; junction bases unmatched: 7. The CDR3 is 14 residues long. This CDR3 is CSHPGLAFTDTQYF. In DNA form, the CDR3 reads TGCAGCCATCCGGGACTAGCGTTCACAGATACGCAGTATTTT.

The V gene is TRBV6-1, the J gene TRBJ2-3, with TRBD2 matching 7 bases. V was pared by 6 bases and J by 0 bases, with 9 bases of the junction left unmatched. This CDR3 comprises 16 residues. CDR1 is MNHNS, CDR2 SASEGT, per germline. The CDR3 coding sequence is TGTGCCAGCAGAGAAAGCGGGATGTCTAGCACAGATACGCAGTATTTT. Protein product: CASRESGMSSTDTQYF.

This rearrangement joins TRBV27 to TRBJ2-3, with D maybe TRBD1 (6 bases). Germline V CDR1 and CDR2: MNHEY, SMNVEV (reference sequence). V lost 2 bases and J 4 bases, leaving 10 bases between the germline ends. This CDR3 spans 14 amino acids. Here the CDR3 reads CASSLGGFPDTQYF. In DNA form, the CDR3 reads TGTGCCAGCAGTTTAGGGGGCTTCCCAGATACGCAGTATTTT.

J is TRBJ2-7 and V is TRBV19; tentative D call: TRBD1 (6 bases). Germline CDR1 LNHDA, CDR2 SQIVND (reference sequence). The V and J ends lost 5 bases and 5 bases respectively, with 13 bases between them. The CDR3 contains 13 residues. CDR3 region: CASSQWGPNEQYF. Here the CDR3 DNA reads TGTGCCAGTAGTCAATGGGGGCCCAACGAGCAGTACTTC.

The chain employs TRBV30 and TRBJ2-2; TRBD2 aligns across 9 bases. The ends lost 3 bases at V and 10 bases at J; junction bases unmatched: 6. Looked up from germline, CDR1 is GTSNPN and CDR2 is SVGIG (reference sequence). This CDR3 comprises 13 residues. The CDR3 bases are TGTGCCTGGAGACGGACTAGCGTTGAGGAGCTGTTTTTT. Translation gives CAWRRTSVEELFF.

In its sample, this clone was seen once. The chain uses TRBV9 and TRBJ2-3; 8 nucleotides agree with TRBD2. The V gene end was trimmed by 0 bases and the J gene end by 1 base; junction bases not matched to a gene: 1. This CDR3 has 15 amino acids. The germline V gene encodes CDR1 SGDLS and CDR2 YYNGEE. CDR3 amino acids: CASSVEAGGTDTQYF. CDR3 nucleotides: TGTGCCAGCAGCGTAGAAGCGGGAGGCACAGATACGCAGTATTTT.

This rearrangement joins TRBV12-5 to TRBJ1-1; no clear D. Germline V gene sequence: CDR1 LGHNT, CDR2 FRNRAP. The CDR3 has 13 amino acids. Trimming removed 8 bases at V and 3 bases at J, with 13 bases between. The CDR3 DNA follows: TGTGCTAGTCTTATGGACTCGTACACTGAAGCTTTCTTT. This translates into CASLMDSYTEAFF.

The rearrangement links TRBV30 to TRBJ1-2, with D perhaps TRBD1 (6 bases). V was trimmed by 2 bases and J by 4 bases, leaving 11 bases between them. The germline V gene has CDR1 GTSNPN and CDR2 SVGIG (reference sequence). There are 13 residues in the CDR3. Written as DNA, the CDR3 is TGTGCCTGGAGTAAGGGGGAGTCCTATGGCTACACCTTC. Its translation: CAWSKGESYGYTF.

J is TRBJ2-7 and V is TRBV5-1, with 10 bases lining up with TRBD2. Looked up from germline, CDR1 is SGHRS and CDR2 is YFSETQ. The length of the CDR3 is 15 residues. Unmatched junction bases numbered 4, after V lost 4 bases and J lost 0 bases. The CDR3 sequence is CASSLGLASSYEQYF. The DNA for the CDR3 is TGCGCCAGCAGCCTGGGACTAGCGAGCTCCTACGAGCAGTACTTC.